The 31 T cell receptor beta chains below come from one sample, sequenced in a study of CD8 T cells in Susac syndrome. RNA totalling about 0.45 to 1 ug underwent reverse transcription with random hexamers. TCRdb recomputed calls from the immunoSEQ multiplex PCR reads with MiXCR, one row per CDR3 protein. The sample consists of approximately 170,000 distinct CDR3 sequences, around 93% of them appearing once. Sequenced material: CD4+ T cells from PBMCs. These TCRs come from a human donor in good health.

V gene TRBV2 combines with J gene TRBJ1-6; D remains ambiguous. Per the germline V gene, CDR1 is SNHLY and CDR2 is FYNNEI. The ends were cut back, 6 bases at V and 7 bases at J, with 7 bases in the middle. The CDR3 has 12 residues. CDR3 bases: TGTGCCAGCAGGAACCTCAATTCACCCCTCCACTTT. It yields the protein CASRNLNSPLHF.

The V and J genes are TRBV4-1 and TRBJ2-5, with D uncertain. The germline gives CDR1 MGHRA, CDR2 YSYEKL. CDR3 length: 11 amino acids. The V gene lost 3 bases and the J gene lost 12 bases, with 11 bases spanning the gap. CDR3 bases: TGCGCCAGCAGCCAGCAAGAAACTAAGTACTTC. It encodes CASSQQETKYF.

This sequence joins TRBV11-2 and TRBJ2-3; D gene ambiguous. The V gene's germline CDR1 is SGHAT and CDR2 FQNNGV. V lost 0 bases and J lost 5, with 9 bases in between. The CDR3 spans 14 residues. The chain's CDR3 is CASSLEARRDTQYF. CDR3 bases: TGTGCCAGCAGCTTAGAGGCCAGGAGAGATACGCAGTATTTT.

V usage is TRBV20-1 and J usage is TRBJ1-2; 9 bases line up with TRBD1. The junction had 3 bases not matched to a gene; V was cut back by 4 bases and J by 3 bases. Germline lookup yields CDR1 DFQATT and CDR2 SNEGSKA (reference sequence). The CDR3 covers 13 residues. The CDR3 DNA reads TGCAGTGCTAACAGGGGGCTGGACTATGGCTACACCTTC. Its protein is CSANRGLDYGYTF.

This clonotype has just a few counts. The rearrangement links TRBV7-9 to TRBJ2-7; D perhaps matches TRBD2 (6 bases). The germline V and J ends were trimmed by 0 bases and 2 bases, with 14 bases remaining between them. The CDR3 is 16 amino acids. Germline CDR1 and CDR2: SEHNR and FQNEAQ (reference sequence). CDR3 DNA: TGTGCCAGCAGCTTAGCGGGGGGACGGAATCCCTACGAGCAGTACTTC. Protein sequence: CASSLAGGRNPYEQYF.

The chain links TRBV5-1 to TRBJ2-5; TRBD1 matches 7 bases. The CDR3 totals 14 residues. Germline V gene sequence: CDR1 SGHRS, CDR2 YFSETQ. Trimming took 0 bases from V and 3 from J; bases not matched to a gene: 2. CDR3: CASSLAGTEETQYF. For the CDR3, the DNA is TGCGCCAGCAGCTTGGCGGGGACAGAAGAGACCCAGTACTTC.

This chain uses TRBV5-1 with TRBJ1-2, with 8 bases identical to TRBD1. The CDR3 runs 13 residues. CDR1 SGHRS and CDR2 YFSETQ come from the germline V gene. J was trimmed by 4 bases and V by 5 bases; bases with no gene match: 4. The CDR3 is CASSSGQAYGYTF. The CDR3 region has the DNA TGCGCCAGCAGTTCGGGACAGGCCTATGGCTACACCTTC.

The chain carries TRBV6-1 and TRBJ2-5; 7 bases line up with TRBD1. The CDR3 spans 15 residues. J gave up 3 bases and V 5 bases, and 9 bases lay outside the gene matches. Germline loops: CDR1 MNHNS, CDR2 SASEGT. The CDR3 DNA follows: TGTGCCAGCAGTACCCAGACAGGGATTGAAGAGACCCAGTACTTC. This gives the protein CASSTQTGIEETQYF.

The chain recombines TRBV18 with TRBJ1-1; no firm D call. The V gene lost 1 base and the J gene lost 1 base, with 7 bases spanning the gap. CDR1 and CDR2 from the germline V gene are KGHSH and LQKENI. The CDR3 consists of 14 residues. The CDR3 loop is CASSPLHGNTEAFF. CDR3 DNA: TGTGCCAGCTCACCACTTCACGGGAACACTGAAGCTTTCTTT. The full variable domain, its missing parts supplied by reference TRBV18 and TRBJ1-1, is NAGVMQNPRHLVRRRGQEARLRCSPMKGHSHVYWYRQLPEEGLKFMVYLQKENIIDESGMPKERFSAEFPKEGPSILRIQQVVRGDSAAYFCASSPLHGNTEAFFGQGTRLTVV.

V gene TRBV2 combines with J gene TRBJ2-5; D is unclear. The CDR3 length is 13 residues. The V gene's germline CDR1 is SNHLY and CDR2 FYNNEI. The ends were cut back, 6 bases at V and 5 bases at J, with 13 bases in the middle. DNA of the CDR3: TGTGCCAGCAGGCCACAACCCCAGGAGACCCAGTACTTC. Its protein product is CASRPQPQETQYF.

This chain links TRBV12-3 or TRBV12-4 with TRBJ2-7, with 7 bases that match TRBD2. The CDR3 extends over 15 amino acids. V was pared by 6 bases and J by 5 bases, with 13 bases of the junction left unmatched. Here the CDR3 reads CASSFLSGANDEQYF. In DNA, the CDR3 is TGTGCCAGCAGCTTCCTAAGCGGGGCAAACGACGAGCAGTACTTC.

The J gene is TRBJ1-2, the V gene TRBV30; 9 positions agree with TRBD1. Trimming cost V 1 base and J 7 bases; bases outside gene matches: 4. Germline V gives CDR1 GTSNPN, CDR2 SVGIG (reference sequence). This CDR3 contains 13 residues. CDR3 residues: CAWSGDRAAGYTF. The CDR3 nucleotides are TGTGCCTGGAGTGGGGACAGGGCTGCTGGCTACACCTTC.

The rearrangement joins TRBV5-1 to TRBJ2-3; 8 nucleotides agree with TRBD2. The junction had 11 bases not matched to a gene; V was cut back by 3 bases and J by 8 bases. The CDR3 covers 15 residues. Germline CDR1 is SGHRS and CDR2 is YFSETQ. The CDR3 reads CASSSGGGYPPTQYF. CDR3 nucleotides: TGCGCCAGCAGCTCAGGCGGGGGGTACCCTCCTACGCAGTATTTT.

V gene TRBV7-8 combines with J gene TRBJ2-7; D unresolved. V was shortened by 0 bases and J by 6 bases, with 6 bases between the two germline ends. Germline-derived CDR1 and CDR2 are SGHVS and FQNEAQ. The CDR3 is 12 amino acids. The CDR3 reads CASSLARIEQYF. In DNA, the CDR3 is TGTGCCAGCAGCTTAGCGCGGATCGAGCAGTACTTC. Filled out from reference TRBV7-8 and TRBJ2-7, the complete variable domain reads GAGVSQSPRYKVAKRGQDVALRCDPISGHVSLFWYQQALGQGPEFLTYFQNEAQLDKSGLPSDRFFAERPEGSVSTLKIQRTQQEDSAVYLCASSLARIEQYFGPGTRLTVT.

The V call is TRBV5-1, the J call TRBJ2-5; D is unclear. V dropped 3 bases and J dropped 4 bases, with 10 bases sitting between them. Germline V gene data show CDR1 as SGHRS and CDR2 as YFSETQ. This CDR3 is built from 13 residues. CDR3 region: CASSYGFGETQYF. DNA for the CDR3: TGCGCCAGCAGCTACGGATTCGGAGAGACCCAGTACTTC.

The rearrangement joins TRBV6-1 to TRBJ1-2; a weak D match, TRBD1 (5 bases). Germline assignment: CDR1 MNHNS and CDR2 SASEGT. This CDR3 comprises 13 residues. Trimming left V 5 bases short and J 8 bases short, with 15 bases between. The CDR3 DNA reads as TGTGCCAGCAGTATTGACAGCCTCCGGGGCTACACCTTC. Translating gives CASSIDSLRGYTF.

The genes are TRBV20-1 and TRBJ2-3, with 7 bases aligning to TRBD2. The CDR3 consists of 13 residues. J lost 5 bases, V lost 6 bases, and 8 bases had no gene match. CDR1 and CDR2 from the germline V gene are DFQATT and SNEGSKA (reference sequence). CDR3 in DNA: TGCAGTGCCCAGGGAGGGGCCGGAGATACGCAGTATTTT. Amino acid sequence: CSAQGGAGDTQYF.

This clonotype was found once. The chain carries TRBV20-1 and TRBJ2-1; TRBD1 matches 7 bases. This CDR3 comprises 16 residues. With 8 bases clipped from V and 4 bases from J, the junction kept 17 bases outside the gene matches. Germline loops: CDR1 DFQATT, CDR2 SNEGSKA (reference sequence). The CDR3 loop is CSTTSPIPGQYNEQFF. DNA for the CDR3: TGCAGTACAACCTCTCCTATTCCGGGACAGTACAATGAGCAGTTCTTC.

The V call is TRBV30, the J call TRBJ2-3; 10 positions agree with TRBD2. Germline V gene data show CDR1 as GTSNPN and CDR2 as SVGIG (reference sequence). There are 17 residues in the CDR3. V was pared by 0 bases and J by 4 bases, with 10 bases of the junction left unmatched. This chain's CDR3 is CAWSVWVVAGGADTQYF. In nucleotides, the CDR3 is TGTGCCTGGAGTGTATGGGTGGTAGCGGGGGGTGCAGATACGCAGTATTTT.

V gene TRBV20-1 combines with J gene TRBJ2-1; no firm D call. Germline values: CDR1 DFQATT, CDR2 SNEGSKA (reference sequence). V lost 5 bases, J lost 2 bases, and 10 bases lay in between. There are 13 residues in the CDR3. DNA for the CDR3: TGCAGTGCTTCGGCGGACCCCTACAATGAGCAGTTCTTC. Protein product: CSASADPYNEQFF.

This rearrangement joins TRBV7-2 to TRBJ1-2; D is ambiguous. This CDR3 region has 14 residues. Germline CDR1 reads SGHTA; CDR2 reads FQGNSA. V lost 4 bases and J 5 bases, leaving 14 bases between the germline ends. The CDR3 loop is CASSSPLGNYGYTF. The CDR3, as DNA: TGTGCCAGCAGCTCCCCGTTAGGGAATTATGGCTACACCTTC.

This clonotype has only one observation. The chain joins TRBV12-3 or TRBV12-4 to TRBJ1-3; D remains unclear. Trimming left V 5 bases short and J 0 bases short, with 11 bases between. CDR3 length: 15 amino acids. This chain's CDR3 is CASSRAARSGNTIYF. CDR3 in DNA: TGTGCCAGCAGTCGCGCGGCACGCTCTGGAAACACCATATATTTT.

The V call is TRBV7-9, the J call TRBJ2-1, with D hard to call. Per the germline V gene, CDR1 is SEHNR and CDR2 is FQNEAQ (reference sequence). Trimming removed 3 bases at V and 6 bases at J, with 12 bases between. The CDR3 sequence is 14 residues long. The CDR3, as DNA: TGTGCCAGCAGCTTCTCAGTTGCCGGCAATGAGCAGTTCTTC. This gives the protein CASSFSVAGNEQFF.

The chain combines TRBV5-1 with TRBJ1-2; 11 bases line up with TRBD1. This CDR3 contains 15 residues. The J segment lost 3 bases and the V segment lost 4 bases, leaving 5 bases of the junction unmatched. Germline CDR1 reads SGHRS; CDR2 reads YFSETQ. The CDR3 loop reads CASSPGQGAYYGYTF. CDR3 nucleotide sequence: TGCGCCAGCAGCCCCGGACAGGGGGCGTACTATGGCTACACCTTC.

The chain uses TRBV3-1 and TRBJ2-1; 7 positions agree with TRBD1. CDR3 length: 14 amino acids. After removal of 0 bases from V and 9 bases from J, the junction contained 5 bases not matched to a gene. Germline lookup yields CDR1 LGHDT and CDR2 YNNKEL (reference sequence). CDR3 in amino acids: CASSQDDRVVEQFF. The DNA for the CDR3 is TGTGCCAGCAGCCAAGATGACAGGGTTGTTGAGCAGTTCTTC.

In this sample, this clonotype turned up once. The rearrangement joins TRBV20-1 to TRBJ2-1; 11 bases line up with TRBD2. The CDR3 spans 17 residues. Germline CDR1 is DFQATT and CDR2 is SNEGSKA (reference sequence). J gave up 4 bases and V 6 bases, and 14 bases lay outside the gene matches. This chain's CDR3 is CSAPSVSGGAYYNEQFF. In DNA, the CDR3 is TGCAGTGCCCCGTCAGTTAGCGGGGGGGCGTATTACAATGAGCAGTTCTTC.

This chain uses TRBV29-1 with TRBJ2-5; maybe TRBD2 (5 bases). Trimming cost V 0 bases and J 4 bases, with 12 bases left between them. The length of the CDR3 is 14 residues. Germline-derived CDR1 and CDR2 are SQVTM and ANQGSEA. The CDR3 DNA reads TGCAGCGTTGAAGATCCCGGACTGCGAGAGACCCAGTACTTC. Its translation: CSVEDPGLRETQYF.

CDR3: CATSRWDSQETQYF. Here the CDR3 DNA reads TGTGCCACCAGCAGATGGGACAGTCAAGAGACCCAGTACTTC. This chain connects TRBV15 to TRBJ2-5; 7 nucleotides agree with TRBD1. The germline gives CDR1 LNHNV, CDR2 YYDKDF (reference sequence). The CDR3 is made up of 14 amino acids. Trimming removed 2 bases from V and 2 bases from J; junction bases left unmatched: 2.

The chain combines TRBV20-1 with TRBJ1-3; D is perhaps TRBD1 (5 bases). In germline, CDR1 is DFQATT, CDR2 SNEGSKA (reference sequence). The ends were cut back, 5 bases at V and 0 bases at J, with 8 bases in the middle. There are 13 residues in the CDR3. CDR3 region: CSAWDASGNTIYF. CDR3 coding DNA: TGCAGTGCTTGGGACGCCTCTGGAAACACCATATATTTT.

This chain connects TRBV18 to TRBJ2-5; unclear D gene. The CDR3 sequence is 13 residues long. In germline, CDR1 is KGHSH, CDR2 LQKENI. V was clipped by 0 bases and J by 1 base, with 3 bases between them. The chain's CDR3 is CASSPPSQETQYF. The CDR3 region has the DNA TGTGCCAGCTCACCACCCTCCCAAGAGACCCAGTACTTC.

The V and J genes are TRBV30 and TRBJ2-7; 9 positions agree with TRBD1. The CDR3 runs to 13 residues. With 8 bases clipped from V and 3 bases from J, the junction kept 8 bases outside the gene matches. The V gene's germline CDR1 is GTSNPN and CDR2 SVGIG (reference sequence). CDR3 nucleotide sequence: TGTGCCCTACAGGGGGCTTTAGACTACGAGCAGTACTTC. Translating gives CALQGALDYEQYF.